Listed below are T cell receptor beta chains from one sample, sequenced in a study of immune characterization of retroperitoneal liposarcoma. MiXCR, applied by TCRdb to the PCR reads, yields one record per CDR3 protein. This table has several thousand distinct CDR3 sequences, just over 40% appearing once. The specimen sequenced was tumor tissue. These receptors were taken from a male donor with retroperitoneal liposarcoma. CDR3s include the opening cysteine and the closing phenylalanine or tryptophan. The D gene is left open where the match is weak. Not all rows give a size; the values are once, few, many and, for expanded clones, a class.

j_call d_call v_call clone_size cdr3_aa cdr3_nt
TRBJ2-3 NA TRBV6-5 few CASSQLDQTQYF TGTGCCAGCAGCCAACTAGATCAGACGCAGTATTTT
TRBJ2-7 TRBD2 TRBV6-1 NA CASSLDPGGYEQYF TGTGCCAGCAGCTTGGACCCGGGAGGGTACGAGCAGTACTTC
TRBJ2-1 NA TRBV6-5 NA CASSPASASYNEQFF TGTGCCAGCAGTCCCGCTAGCGCATCCTACAATGAGCAGTTCTTC
TRBJ2-7 NA TRBV6-1 medium-sized CASSVGEFSYEQYF TGTGCCAGCAGTGTAGGGGAGTTCTCCTACGAGCAGTACTTC
TRBJ2-1 TRBD2 TRBV6-1 NA CASSGTSGGITYNEQFF TGTGCCAGCAGCGGGACTAGCGGGGGGATTACCTACAATGAGCAGTTCTTC
TRBJ2-6 NA TRBV7-6 few CASSLAAGQLTNVLTF TGTGCCAGCAGCTTAGCGGCAGGGCAGTTGACCAACGTCCTGACTTTC
TRBJ2-1 NA TRBV6-6 few CASSFNDRQISYEQFF TGTGCCAGCAGTTTCAATGACAGACAGATTTCCTACGAGCAGTTCTTC
TRBJ2-1 NA TRBV6-1 medium-sized CASIIGTSYNEQFF TGTGCCAGCATAATAGGGACTTCCTACAATGAGCAGTTCTTC
TRBJ1-2 TRBD1 TRBV7-9 once CASSRRDRVPFDYGYTF TGTGCCAGCAGCCGCCGGGACAGGGTCCCCTTCGACTATGGCTACACCTTC
TRBJ2-3 NA TRBV11-3 NA CASSPRQTTDTQYF TGTGCCAGCAGCCCCCGACAGACCACAGATACGCAGTATTTT
TRBJ2-3 NA TRBV6-6 NA CASSYSTREPTDTQYF TGTGCCAGCAGTTACTCTACTCGGGAACCCACAGATACGCAGTATTTT
TRBJ2-6 NA TRBV7-2 few CASSVTGPLTGANVLTF TGTGCCAGCAGCGTTACAGGGCCACTAACCGGGGCCAACGTCCTGACTTTC
TRBJ2-1 NA TRBV6-1 medium-sized CASSEGDPSSYEQFF TGTGCCAGCAGTGAAGGGGACCCAAGCTCCTACGAGCAGTTCTTC
TRBJ2-2 TRBD2 TRBV7-8 NA CASKERASGRTAGELFF TGTGCCAGCAAGGAGAGGGCTAGCGGGAGAACGGCCGGGGAGCTGTTTTTT
TRBJ2-7 TRBD2 TRBV6-1 NA CASSESPAGAINSYEQYF TGTGCCAGCAGTGAATCGCCAGCGGGGGCCATCAACTCCTACGAGCAGTACTTC